Following are 19 T cell receptor beta chains from one sample sequenced in a study of shared clonotypes between healthy human individuals. Sequencing used immunoSEQ multiplex PCR; TCRdb keeps in-frame clones, though not all of them. The data show just over 2,000,000 clones, roughly 95% seen once. The sample consisted of naive CD4+ T cells sorted from blood. Subset described: CD45RA+ positively selected. The origin of the receptors is a man aged 18 to 29 in good health.

This clone has a single count. This chain uses TRBV7-9 with TRBJ1-1; 9 bases match TRBD1. Germline V CDR1 and CDR2: SEHNR, FQNEAQ (reference sequence). The CDR3 extends over 14 amino acids. Trimming at V came to 6 bases and at J to 6 bases, leaving 8 bases not matched to a gene. CDR3 nucleotides: TGTGCCAGCAGGGAGGGACAGGGTACGCCTGAAGCTTTCTTT. Its protein is CASREGQGTPEAFF.

Concerning this clone itself: Other DNA sequences of this sample code for an identical CDR3. CDR3 nucleotides: TGCGCCAGCAGCCAAGTGGGGCAGAGCACAGATACGCAGTATTTT. It is translated as CASSQVGQSTDTQYF. The rearrangement uses TRBV4-1 and TRBJ2-3; the D gene is possibly TRBD1 (5 bases). Trimming took off 1 base at V and 0 bases at J, with 8 bases between the two ends. Germline-derived CDR1 and CDR2 are MGHRA and YSYEKL. The CDR3 sequence is 15 residues long.

The chain joins TRBV10-2 to TRBJ2-7; TRBD2 matches 11 bases. This CDR3 is 15 amino acids long. V gave up 6 bases and J gave up 1 base; unmatched junction bases: 5. CDR1 and CDR2 (germline): WSHSY, SAAADI. CDR3 sequence: CASRALAGVSYEQYF. DNA for the CDR3: TGCGCCAGCAGAGCACTAGCGGGAGTTTCCTACGAGCAGTACTTC.

A word on this clone: The sample has other DNA sequences that encode this CDR3 too. V gene TRBV2 combines with J gene TRBJ1-5; the match to TRBD1 covers 7 bases. Germline V gene lookup returns CDR1 SNHLY and CDR2 FYNNEI. The junction had 7 bases not matched to a gene; V was cut back by 4 bases and J by 1 base. The CDR3 spans 16 residues. CDR3 in amino acids: CASSGQGSGSNQPQHF. The CDR3, as DNA: TGTGCCAGCAGTGGACAGGGCTCGGGAAGCAATCAGCCCCAGCATTTT.

This clone was detected once. Additional DNA sequences in this sample encode the identical CDR3. J is TRBJ2-5 and V is TRBV11-2; either TRBD1 or TRBD2 may supply D (6 bases each). The germline CDR1 and CDR2 sequences are SGHAT and FQNNGV. V lost 0 bases to trimming and J lost 4 bases, with 12 bases between them. The CDR3 consists of 15 residues. The CDR3 loop is CASSLDRGGGETQYF. The CDR3 DNA reads as TGTGCCAGCAGCTTAGACCGTGGAGGGGGAGAGACCCAGTACTTC.

The V call is TRBV28, the J call TRBJ1-1; the D is unclear. Trimming stripped 2 bases from V and 8 bases from J, with 12 bases between. Germline CDR1 MDHEN, CDR2 SYDVKM. This CDR3 has 13 residues. The DNA for the CDR3 is TGTGCCAGCAGTTTAGGTGATCCTAAGGAAGCTTTCTTT. This gives the protein CASSLGDPKEAFF. The full variable domain, with the rest looked up from reference TRBV28 and TRBJ1-1, is DVKVTQSSRYLVKRTGEKVFLECVQDMDHENMFWYRQDPGLGLRLIYFSYDVKMKEKGDIPEGYSVSREKKERFSLILESASTNQTSMYLCASSLGDPKEAFFGQGTRLTVV.

About this clone: The identical CDR3 is also encoded by other nucleotide sequences in the sample. The CDR3 DNA follows: TGCGCCAGCAGCTTAGGCAGTATTCAAGAGACCCAGTACTTC. It is translated as CASSLGSIQETQYF. The genes are TRBV5-1 and TRBJ2-5; D ambiguous. Looked up from germline, CDR1 is SGHRS and CDR2 is YFSETQ. The V end was cut by 2 bases, the J end by 2 bases, with 10 bases between. The CDR3 covers 14 residues. Full variable domain (missing parts from reference TRBV5-1 and TRBJ2-5): KAGVTQTPRYLIKTRGQQVTLSCSPISGHRSVSWYQQTPGQGLQFLFEYFSETQRNKGNFPGRFSGRQFSNSRSEMNVSTLELGDSALYLCASSLGSIQETQYFGPGTRLLVL.

As concerns this clone: One end of the junction does not line up with germline, which may come from a read error. The J gene is TRBJ1-6, the V gene TRBV7-2; no clear D gene. This CDR3 is built from 12 residues. CDR1 and CDR2 from the germline V gene are SGHTA and FQGNSA. The CDR3 sequence is CASSSNNSPLHF. The CDR3 bases are TGTGCCAGCAGCTCCAATAATTCACCCCTCCACTTT.

The chain carries TRBV18 and TRBJ1-6; a weak D match, TRBD1 (5 bases). The CDR3 extends over 14 amino acids. Germline V lookup: CDR1 KGHSH, CDR2 LQKENI. V was clipped by 5 bases and J by 4 bases, with 9 bases between them. CDR3 in DNA: TGTGCCAGCTCATTCGACAGATATAATTCACCCCTCCACTTT. Translation gives CASSFDRYNSPLHF.

The chain uses TRBV18 and TRBJ2-5; possibly TRBD1 or TRBD2 for D (5 bases each). Trimming stripped 4 bases from V and 7 bases from J, with 13 bases between. This CDR3 is built from 13 residues. CDR1 is KGHSH, CDR2 LQKENI, per germline. This CDR3 is CASSQGPPGTQYF. CDR3 DNA: TGTGCCAGCTCACAGGGACCCCCGGGGACCCAGTACTTC.

The genes are TRBV19 and TRBJ2-1; D is undetermined. CDR1 is LNHDA, CDR2 SQIVND, per germline (reference sequence). The CDR3 is 16 amino acids. Trimming took off 3 bases at V and 0 bases at J, with 12 bases between the two ends. The DNA for the CDR3 is TGTGCCAGTAGTATCCCGGTTGTAAGCTCCTACAATGAGCAGTTCTTC. Translation: CASSIPVVSSYNEQFF. Looking up the rest from reference TRBV19 and TRBJ2-1 gives the full variable domain: DGGITQSPKYLFRKEGQNVTLSCEQNLNHDAMYWYRQDPGQGLRLIYYSQIVNDFQKGDIAEGYSVSREKKESFPLTVTSAQKNPTAFYLCASSIPVVSSYNEQFFGPGTRLTVL.

This rearrangement joins TRBV27 to TRBJ2-3, with D possibly being TRBD2 (6 bases). CDR1 is MNHEY, CDR2 SMNVEV, per germline (reference sequence). The CDR3 spans 15 residues. Trimming removed 6 bases from V and 0 bases from J, with 13 bases in between. For the CDR3, the DNA is TGTGCCAGCAGCCCTGAGGGGAGGAGCACAGATACGCAGTATTTT. It yields the protein CASSPEGRSTDTQYF.

The chain has TRBV6-5 and TRBJ2-3; the match to TRBD2 covers 11 bases. The CDR3 runs to 15 residues. CDR1 MNHEY and CDR2 SVGAGI come from the germline V gene. Trimming at V came to 5 bases and at J to 1 base, leaving 2 bases not matched to a gene. The CDR3 here is CASSLAGGRTDTQYF. The CDR3 nucleotides read TGTGCCAGCAGTCTAGCGGGAGGCCGCACAGATACGCAGTATTTT.

On this clone itself: Within the sample, other DNA sequences also encode this same CDR3. This sequence joins TRBV30 and TRBJ2-5; D gene uncertain. Germline V CDR1 and CDR2: GTSNPN, SVGIG (reference sequence). This CDR3 is built from 13 residues. V was clipped by 2 bases and J by 2 bases, with 9 bases between them. As DNA, the CDR3 is TGTGCCTGGAGTCCCGGGCCGCAAGAGACCCAGTACTTC. Protein sequence: CAWSPGPQETQYF.

This chain connects TRBV30 to TRBJ1-1; D possibly corresponds to TRBD1 (5 bases). Trimming stripped 0 bases from V and 0 bases from J, with 14 bases between. CDR3 length equals 16 residues. Germline V CDR1 and CDR2: GTSNPN, SVGIG (reference sequence). CDR3 coding DNA: TGTGCCTGGAGTGTACCCTCAGGGACGATGAACACTGAAGCTTTCTTT. Translating it yields CAWSVPSGTMNTEAFF.

The rearrangement uses TRBV18 and TRBJ1-5, with D unresolved. Trimming cost V 6 bases and J 5 bases, with 14 bases left between them. Germline V gene sequence: CDR1 KGHSH, CDR2 LQKENI. This CDR3 is built from 14 residues. DNA of the CDR3: TGTGCCAGCTCCGGAAGTGGATCCGATCAGCCCCAGCATTTT. Translating gives CASSGSGSDQPQHF.

As to this clone: Compared with germline, one end of the junction differs, possibly owing to a read error. CDR3 in amino acids: CASSLNAGPHF. Written as DNA, the CDR3 is TGTGCCAGCAGCTTGAATGCAGGCCCACACTTC. The chain is built from TRBV7-2 and TRBJ2-7, with D uncertain. This CDR3 has 11 amino acids. CDR1 and CDR2 (germline): SGHTA, FQGNSA.

The chain uses TRBV5-6 and TRBJ1-6; TRBD1 matches 8 bases. V shed 3 bases and J 7 bases; nucleotides not matched to a gene: 9. The V gene's germline CDR1 is SGHDT and CDR2 YYEEEE. This CDR3 is built from 16 residues. CDR3 DNA sequence: TGTGCCAGCAGCTCGAGAGGGACAGGAGGGAATTCACCCCTCCACTTT. Translating gives CASSSRGTGGNSPLHF.

This chain links TRBV5-4 with TRBJ2-5, with D possibly TRBD1 on 5 matching bases. The CDR3 consists of 13 residues. Germline loops: CDR1 SGHNT, CDR2 YYREEE (reference sequence). Trimming left V 10 bases short and J 2 bases short, with 15 bases between. The CDR3 loop is CAGRLTVQETQYF. The DNA for the CDR3 is TGTGCCGGCCGGCTGACAGTACAAGAGACCCAGTACTTC.